One and the same sample provided the 15 T cell receptor beta chains below, sequenced in a study of CD8 T cells in Susac syndrome. cDNA came from approximately 0.5 to 1 ug RNA primed by random hexamers. TCRdb analysed the immunoSEQ multiplex PCR reads with MiXCR anew, one entry per CDR3 protein. Among around 180,000 distinct CDR3 sequences listed, 90% to 95% were seen once. Sequencing used CD4+ T cells from PBMCs. These receptors all stem from a human donor with Susac syndrome.

The rearrangement links TRBV4-1 to TRBJ1-6; D perhaps matches TRBD1 (5 bases). The CDR3 consists of 16 residues. The germline V and J ends were trimmed by 0 bases and 10 bases, with 16 bases remaining between them. CDR1 is MGHRA and CDR2 is YSYEKL in the germline V gene. CDR3 coding DNA: TGCGCCAGCAGCCAAGACCGGGACTTGGGACGATCACCCCTCCACTTT. Protein sequence: CASSQDRDLGRSPLHF.

CDR3 coding DNA: TGCGCCAGCAGCTTTAATGTGAACACTGAAGCTTTCTTT. It codes for CASSFNVNTEAFF. J is TRBJ1-1 and V is TRBV5-1; D unclear. Germline CDR1 reads SGHRS; CDR2 reads YFSETQ. The length of the CDR3 is 13 residues. The V gene lost 2 bases and the J gene lost 0 bases, with 5 bases spanning the gap.

The CDR3 DNA sequence: TGCGCCAGCAGCCAAGCTACGACAGGGGGAGGCACTGAAGCTTTCTTT. Protein product: CASSQATTGGGTEAFF. This chain joins TRBV4-3 and TRBJ1-1; 9 bases match TRBD1. The trim removed 1 base at V and 4 bases at J, leaving 7 bases unmatched. This CDR3 region has 16 residues. Germline V gene lookup returns CDR1 LGHNA and CDR2 YSLEER.

The rearrangement uses TRBV7-2 and TRBJ2-2; D may correspond to TRBD1 or TRBD2 (6 bases each). Deletions cut 3 bases from V and 4 bases from J, with 9 bases between. The germline gives CDR1 SGHTA, CDR2 FQGNSA. The CDR3 loop spans 14 amino acids. Here the CDR3 reads CASSFGGSTGELFF. The CDR3 nucleotides are TGTGCCAGCAGCTTCGGGGGCTCCACCGGGGAGCTGTTTTTT.

CDR3 coding DNA: TGCGCCAGCTCAAGGACTTGGGGGGAGAGCACTGAAGCTTTCTTT. Amino acid sequence: CASSRTWGESTEAFF. J is TRBJ1-1 and V is TRBV10-2; weak D call: TRBD1 (5 bases). V was cut by 8 bases and J by 4 bases, with 20 bases left in between. The CDR3 is made up of 15 amino acids. CDR1 and CDR2 from the germline V gene are WSHSY and SAAADI.

This clonotype appeared once. This chain links TRBV11-2 with TRBJ1-2; 7 bases agree with TRBD1. The germline V gene encodes CDR1 SGHAT and CDR2 FQNNGV. J gave up 2 bases and V 4 bases, and 7 bases lay outside the gene matches. The length of the CDR3 is 15 residues. CDR3 DNA sequence: TGTGCCAGCAGCTCACACAGGGGTCACAACTATGGCTACACCTTC. This translates into CASSSHRGHNYGYTF.

This chain uses TRBV12-3 or TRBV12-4 with TRBJ1-2; D might be TRBD1 (6 bases). V was shortened by 7 bases and J by 5 bases, with 11 bases between the two germline ends. CDR3 length: 12 amino acids. This CDR3 reads CASTQTGYGYTF. Here the CDR3 DNA reads TGTGCCAGCACCCAAACAGGGTATGGCTACACCTTC.

The genes are TRBV20-1 and TRBJ1-1; possibly TRBD1 for D (5 bases). The CDR3 covers 12 residues. Germline V gene lookup returns CDR1 DFQATT and CDR2 SNEGSKA (reference sequence). The V gene lost 5 bases and the J gene lost 0 bases, with 7 bases spanning the gap. The CDR3 loop reads CSALTVNTEAFF. DNA for the CDR3: TGCAGTGCTTTGACAGTGAACACTGAAGCTTTCTTT.

This chain uses TRBV27 with TRBJ1-1; D is ambiguous. CDR3 length: 13 amino acids. Germline CDR1 reads MNHEY; CDR2 reads SMNVEV (reference sequence). Trimming took off 3 bases at V and 5 bases at J, with 10 bases between the two ends. CDR3 nucleotides: TGTGCCAGCAGTTTTAATTCGCTTACTGAAGCTTTCTTT. It translates to CASSFNSLTEAFF.

The chain employs TRBV9 and TRBJ2-7; TRBD2 matches at 8 bases. The CDR3 is 14 residues long. CDR1 and CDR2 from the germline V gene are SGDLS and YYNGEE. Losses at the gene ends were 3 bases for V and 1 base for J; bases not matched to a gene: 3. The CDR3 region is CASSARGGSYEQYF. The CDR3 DNA reads TGTGCCAGCAGCGCTCGGGGGGGATCCTACGAGCAGTACTTC.

The V and J genes are TRBV29-1 and TRBJ2-5, with 15 bases identical to TRBD2. CDR1 SQVTM and CDR2 ANQGSEA come from the germline V gene. V shed 7 bases, J shed 2 bases, and the junction held 8 bases outside the gene matches. The CDR3 runs 16 residues. CDR3 protein: CSAAGLAGGDQETQYF. Written as DNA, the CDR3 is TGCAGCGCCGCGGGACTAGCGGGGGGTGATCAAGAGACCCAGTACTTC. Combining the CDR3 with reference TRBV29-1 and TRBJ2-5 gives the whole variable domain SAVISQKPSRDICQRGTSLTIQCQVDSQVTMMFWYRQQPGQSLTLIATANQGSEATYESGFVIDKFPISRPNLTFSTLTVSNMSPEDSSIYLCSAAGLAGGDQETQYFGPGTRLLVL.

This clonotype has only a few counts. This sequence joins TRBV6-5 and TRBJ2-5, with D tentatively TRBD1 (5 bases). The CDR3 extends over 13 amino acids. The germline CDR1 and CDR2 sequences are MNHEY and SVGAGI. Trimming took off 3 bases at V and 4 bases at J, with 9 bases between the two ends. This chain's CDR3 is CASSYLRGETQYF. The CDR3 bases are TGTGCCAGCAGTTATCTTAGGGGAGAGACCCAGTACTTC.

CDR3 sequence: CASRNEGTGHNEQFF. The CDR3 DNA sequence: TGTGCCAGCAGAAACGAGGGGACAGGCCATAATGAGCAGTTCTTC. This chain links TRBV25-1 with TRBJ2-1, with 8 positions matching TRBD1. CDR3 length: 15 amino acids. V lost 6 bases to trimming and J lost 7 bases; unmatched junction nucleotides: 11. Germline assignment: CDR1 MGHDK and CDR2 SYGVNS.

V usage is TRBV20-1 and J usage is TRBJ2-7, with 7 positions matching TRBD2. Looked up from germline, CDR1 is DFQATT and CDR2 is SNEGSKA (reference sequence). CDR3 length: 14 residues. Trimming at V came to 3 bases and at J to 6 bases, leaving 11 bases not matched to a gene. This CDR3 reads CSARDERGGGEQYF. The CDR3 region has the DNA TGCAGTGCTAGGGATGAGCGGGGCGGGGGCGAGCAGTACTTC.

The CDR3 loop reads CSAAVSGGYEQYF. For the CDR3, the DNA is TGCAGTGCTGCGGTAAGCGGTGGTTACGAGCAGTACTTC. The chain has TRBV20-1 and TRBJ2-7; D is possibly TRBD2 (5 bases). V lost 5 bases and J 4 bases, leaving 15 bases between the germline ends. The germline V gene has CDR1 DFQATT and CDR2 SNEGSKA (reference sequence). CDR3 length: 13 residues.